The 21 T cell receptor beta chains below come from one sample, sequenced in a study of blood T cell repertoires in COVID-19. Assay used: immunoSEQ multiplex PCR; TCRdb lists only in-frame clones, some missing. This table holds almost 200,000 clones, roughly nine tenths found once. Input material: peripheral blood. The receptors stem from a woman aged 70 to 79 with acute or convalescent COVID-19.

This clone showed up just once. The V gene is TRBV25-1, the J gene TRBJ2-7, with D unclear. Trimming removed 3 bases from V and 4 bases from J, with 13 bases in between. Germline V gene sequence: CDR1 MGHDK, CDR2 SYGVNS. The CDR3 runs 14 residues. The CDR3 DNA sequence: TGTGCCAGCAGTGACGCCCCCCCTATATACGAGCAGTACTTC. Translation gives CASSDAPPIYEQYF.

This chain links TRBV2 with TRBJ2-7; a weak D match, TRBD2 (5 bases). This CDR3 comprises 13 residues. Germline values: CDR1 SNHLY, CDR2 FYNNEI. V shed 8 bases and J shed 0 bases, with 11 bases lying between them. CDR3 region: CASFSTTSYEQYF. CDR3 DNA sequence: TGTGCCAGCTTTTCGACTACCTCCTACGAGCAGTACTTC.

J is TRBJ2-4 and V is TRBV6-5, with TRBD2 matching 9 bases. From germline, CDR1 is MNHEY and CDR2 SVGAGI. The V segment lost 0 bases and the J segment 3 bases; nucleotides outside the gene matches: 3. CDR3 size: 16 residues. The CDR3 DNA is TGTGCCAGCAGTTACTCAGCGGGGGGAGGCAAAAACATTCAGTACTTC. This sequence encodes CASSYSAGGGKNIQYF.

CDR3 DNA sequence: TGTGCCAGCAGCCCCTGGACAGGGAGGGACAATGAGCAGTTCTTC. Translation: CASSPWTGRDNEQFF. This rearrangement joins TRBV7-2 to TRBJ2-1; TRBD1 is a possible D gene (8 bases). In germline, CDR1 is SGHTA, CDR2 FQGNSA. Trimming removed 5 bases from V and 5 bases from J, with 16 bases in between. The CDR3 has 15 residues.

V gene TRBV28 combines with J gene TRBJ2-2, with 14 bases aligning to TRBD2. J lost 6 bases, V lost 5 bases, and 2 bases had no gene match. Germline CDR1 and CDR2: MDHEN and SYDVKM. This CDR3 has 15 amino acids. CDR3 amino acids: CASSGTSGSPGELFF. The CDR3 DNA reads TGTGCCAGCAGTGGGACTAGCGGGAGTCCCGGGGAGCTGTTTTTT.

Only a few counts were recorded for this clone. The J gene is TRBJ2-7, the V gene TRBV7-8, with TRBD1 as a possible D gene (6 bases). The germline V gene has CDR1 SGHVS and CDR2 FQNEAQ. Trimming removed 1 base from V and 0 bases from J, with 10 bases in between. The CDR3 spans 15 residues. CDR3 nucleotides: TGTGCCAGCAGCTTAGTAGGACAGCTCTCCTACGAGCAGTACTTC. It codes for CASSLVGQLSYEQYF.

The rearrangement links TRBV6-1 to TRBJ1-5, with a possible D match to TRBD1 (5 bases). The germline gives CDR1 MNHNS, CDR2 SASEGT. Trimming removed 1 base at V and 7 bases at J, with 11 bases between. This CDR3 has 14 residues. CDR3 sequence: CASSEGQGGQPQHF. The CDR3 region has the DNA TGTGCCAGCAGTGAAGGGCAGGGTGGCCAGCCCCAGCATTTT.

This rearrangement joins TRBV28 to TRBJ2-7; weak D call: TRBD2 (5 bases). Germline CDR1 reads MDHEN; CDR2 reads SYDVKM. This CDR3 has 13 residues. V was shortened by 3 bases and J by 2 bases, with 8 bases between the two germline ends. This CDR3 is CASSLAGPYEQYF. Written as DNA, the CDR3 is TGTGCCAGCAGTTTGGCGGGTCCCTACGAGCAGTACTTC.

The CDR3 bases are TGTGCCAGCAGCCCTCTGGCGGGGGGGACAGATACGCAGTATTTT. The encoded protein is CASSPLAGGTDTQYF. This sequence joins TRBV11-2 and TRBJ2-3, with TRBD2 matching 9 bases. The V segment lost 5 bases and the J segment 3 bases; nucleotides outside the gene matches: 6. The length of the CDR3 is 15 residues. CDR1 SGHAT and CDR2 FQNNGV come from the germline V gene.

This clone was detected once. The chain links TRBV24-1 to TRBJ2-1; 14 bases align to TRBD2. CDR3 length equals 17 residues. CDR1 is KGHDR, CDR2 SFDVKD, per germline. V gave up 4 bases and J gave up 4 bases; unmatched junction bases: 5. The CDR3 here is CATSEGTSGSHYNEQFF. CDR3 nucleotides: TGTGCCACCAGTGAGGGGACTAGCGGGAGTCATTACAATGAGCAGTTCTTC.

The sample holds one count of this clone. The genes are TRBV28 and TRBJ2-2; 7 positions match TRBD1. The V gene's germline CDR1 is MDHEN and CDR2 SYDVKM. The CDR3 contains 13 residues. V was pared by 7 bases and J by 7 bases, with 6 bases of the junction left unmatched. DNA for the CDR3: TGTGCCAGCAACAGGGGTCCGAACGGGGAGCTGTTTTTT. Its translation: CASNRGPNGELFF. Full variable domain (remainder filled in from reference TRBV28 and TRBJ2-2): DVKVTQSSRYLVKRTGEKVFLECVQDMDHENMFWYRQDPGLGLRLIYFSYDVKMKEKGDIPEGYSVSREKKERFSLILESASTNQTSMYLCASNRGPNGELFFGEGSRLTVL.

The CDR3 here is CASSLDQGEQFF. In DNA, the CDR3 is TGTGCCAGCAGCTTAGATCAGGGTGAGCAGTTCTTC. The chain recombines TRBV7-2 with TRBJ2-1, with D perhaps TRBD1 (5 bases). Germline CDR1 is SGHTA and CDR2 is FQGNSA. Trimming took 1 base from V and 9 from J, leaving 7 bases between them. The CDR3 loop spans 12 amino acids.

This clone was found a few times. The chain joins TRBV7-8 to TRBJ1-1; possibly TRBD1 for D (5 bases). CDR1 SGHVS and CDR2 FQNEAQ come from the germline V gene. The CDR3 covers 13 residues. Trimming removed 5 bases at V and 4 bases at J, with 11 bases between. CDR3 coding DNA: TGTGCCAGCAGCCGCCGGAGGGGCACTGAAGCTTTCTTT. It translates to CASSRRRGTEAFF.

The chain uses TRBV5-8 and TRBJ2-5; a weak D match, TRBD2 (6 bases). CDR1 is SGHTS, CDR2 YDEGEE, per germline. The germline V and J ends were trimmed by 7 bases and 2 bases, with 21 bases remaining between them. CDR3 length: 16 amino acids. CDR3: CASPRGGARIQETQYF. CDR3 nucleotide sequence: TGTGCCAGCCCCCGAGGAGGGGCGCGGATTCAAGAGACCCAGTACTTC.

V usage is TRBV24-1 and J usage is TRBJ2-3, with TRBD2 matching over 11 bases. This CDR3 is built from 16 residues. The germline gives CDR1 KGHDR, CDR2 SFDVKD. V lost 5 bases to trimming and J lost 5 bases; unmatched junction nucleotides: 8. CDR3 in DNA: TGTGCCACCAGTGCTACTAGCGGGAGTAAGGGAGATACGCAGTATTTT. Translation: CATSATSGSKGDTQYF.

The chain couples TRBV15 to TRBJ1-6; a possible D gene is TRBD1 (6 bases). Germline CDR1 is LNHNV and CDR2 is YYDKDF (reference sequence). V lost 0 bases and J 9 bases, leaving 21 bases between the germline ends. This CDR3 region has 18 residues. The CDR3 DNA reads TGTGCCACCAGCAGAGAAGCCTCACAGGGCGGGGGTAGTTCACCCCTCCACTTT. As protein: CATSREASQGGGSSPLHF.

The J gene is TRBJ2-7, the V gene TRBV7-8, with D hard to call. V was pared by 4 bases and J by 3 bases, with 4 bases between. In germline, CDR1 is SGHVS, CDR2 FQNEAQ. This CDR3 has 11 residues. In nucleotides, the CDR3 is TGTGCCAGCAGCTCCAACTACGAGCAGTACTTC. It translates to CASSSNYEQYF.

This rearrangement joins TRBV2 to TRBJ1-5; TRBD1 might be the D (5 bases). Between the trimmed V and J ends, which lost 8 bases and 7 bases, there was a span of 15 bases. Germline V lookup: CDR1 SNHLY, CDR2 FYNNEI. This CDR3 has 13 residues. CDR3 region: CASGGEGNQPQHF. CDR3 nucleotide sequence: TGTGCCAGCGGGGGGGAGGGGAACCAGCCCCAGCATTTT.

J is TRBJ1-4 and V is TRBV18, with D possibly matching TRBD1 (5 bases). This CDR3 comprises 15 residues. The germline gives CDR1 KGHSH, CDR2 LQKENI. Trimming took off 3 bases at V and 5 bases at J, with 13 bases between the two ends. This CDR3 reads CASSPNLGRNEKLFF. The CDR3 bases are TGTGCCAGCTCACCGAACCTGGGGCGGAATGAAAAACTGTTTTTT.

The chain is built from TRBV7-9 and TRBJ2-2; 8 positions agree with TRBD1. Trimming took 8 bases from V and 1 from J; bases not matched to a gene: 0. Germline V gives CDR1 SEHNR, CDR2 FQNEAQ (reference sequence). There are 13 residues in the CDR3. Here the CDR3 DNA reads TGTGCCAGCGGGACAGGGAACACCGGGGAGCTGTTTTTT. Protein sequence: CASGTGNTGELFF.

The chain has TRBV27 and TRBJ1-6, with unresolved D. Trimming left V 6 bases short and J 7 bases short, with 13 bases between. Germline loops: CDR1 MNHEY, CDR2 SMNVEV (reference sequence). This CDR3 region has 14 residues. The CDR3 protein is CASSPAGVNSPLHF. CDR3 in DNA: TGTGCCAGCAGCCCCGCCGGGGTCAATTCACCCCTCCACTTT.